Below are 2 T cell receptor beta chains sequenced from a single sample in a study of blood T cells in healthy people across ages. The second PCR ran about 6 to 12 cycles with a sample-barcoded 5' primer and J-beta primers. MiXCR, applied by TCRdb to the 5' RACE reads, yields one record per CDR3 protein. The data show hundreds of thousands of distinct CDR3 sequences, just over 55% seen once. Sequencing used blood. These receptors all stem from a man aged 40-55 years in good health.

CDR3 residues: CASSYSTTETQYF. The DNA of the CDR3 is TGTGCCAGCAGTTACTCCACAACGGAGACCCAGTACTTC. The V call is TRBV6-6, the J call TRBJ2-7; D unresolved. The J call may be wrong; the DNA end is better matched by TRBJ2-5. The CDR3 runs to 13 residues. The germline CDR1 and CDR2 sequences are MNHNY and SVGAGI (reference sequence).

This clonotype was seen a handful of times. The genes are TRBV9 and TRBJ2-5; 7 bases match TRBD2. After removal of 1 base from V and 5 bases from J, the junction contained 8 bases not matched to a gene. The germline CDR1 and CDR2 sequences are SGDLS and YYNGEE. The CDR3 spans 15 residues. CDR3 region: CASSVFGEGFETQYF. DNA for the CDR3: TGTGCCAGCAGCGTATTTGGGGAGGGTTTCGAGACCCAGTACTTC.